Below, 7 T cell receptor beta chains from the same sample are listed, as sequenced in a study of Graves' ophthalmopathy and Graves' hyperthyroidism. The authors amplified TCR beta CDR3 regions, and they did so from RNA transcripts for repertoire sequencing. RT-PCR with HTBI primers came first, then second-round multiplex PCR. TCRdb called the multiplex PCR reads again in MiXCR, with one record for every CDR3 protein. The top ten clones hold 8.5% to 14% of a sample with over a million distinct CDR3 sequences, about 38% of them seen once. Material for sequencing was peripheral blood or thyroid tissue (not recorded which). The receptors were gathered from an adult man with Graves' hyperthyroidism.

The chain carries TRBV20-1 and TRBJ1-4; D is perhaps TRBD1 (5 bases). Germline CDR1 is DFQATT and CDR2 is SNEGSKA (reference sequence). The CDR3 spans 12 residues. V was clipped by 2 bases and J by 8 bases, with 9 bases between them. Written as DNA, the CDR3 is TGCAGTGCTAGATCAGGACACGAAAAACTGTTTTTT. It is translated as CSARSGHEKLFF.

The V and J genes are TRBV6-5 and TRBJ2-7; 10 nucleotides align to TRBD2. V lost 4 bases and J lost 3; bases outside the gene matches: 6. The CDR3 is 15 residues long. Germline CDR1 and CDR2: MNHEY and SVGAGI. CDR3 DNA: TGTGCCAGCAGTTCTGTGGCTAGCGGGAGCTACGAGCAGTACTTC. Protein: CASSSVASGSYEQYF.

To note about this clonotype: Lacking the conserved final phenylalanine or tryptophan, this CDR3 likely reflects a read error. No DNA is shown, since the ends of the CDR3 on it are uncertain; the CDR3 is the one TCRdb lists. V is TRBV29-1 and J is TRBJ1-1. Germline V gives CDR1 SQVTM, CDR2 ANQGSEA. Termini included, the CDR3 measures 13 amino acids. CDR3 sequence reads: CSVEPLTDGRAHY.

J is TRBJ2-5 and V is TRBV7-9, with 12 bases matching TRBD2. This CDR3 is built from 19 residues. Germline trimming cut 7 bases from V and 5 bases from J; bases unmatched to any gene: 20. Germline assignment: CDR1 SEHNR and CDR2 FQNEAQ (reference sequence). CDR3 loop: CASNPVRLAGGQGLETQYF. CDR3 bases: TGTGCCAGCAACCCCGTCAGGCTAGCGGGGGGGCAGGGGCTGGAGACCCAGTACTTC.

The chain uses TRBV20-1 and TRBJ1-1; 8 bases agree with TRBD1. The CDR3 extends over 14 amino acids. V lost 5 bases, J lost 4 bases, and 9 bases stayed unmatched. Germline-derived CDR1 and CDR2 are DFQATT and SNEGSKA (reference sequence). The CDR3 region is CSALQGARITEAFF. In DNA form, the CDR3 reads TGCAGTGCTCTTCAGGGGGCGCGCATCACTGAAGCTTTCTTT.

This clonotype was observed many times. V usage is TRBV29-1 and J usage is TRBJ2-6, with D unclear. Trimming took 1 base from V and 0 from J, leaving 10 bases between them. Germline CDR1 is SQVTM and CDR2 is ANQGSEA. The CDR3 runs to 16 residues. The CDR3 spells CSVEVRFLSGANVLTF. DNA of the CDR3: TGCAGCGTTGAAGTAAGGTTTCTCTCTGGGGCCAACGTCCTGACTTTC.

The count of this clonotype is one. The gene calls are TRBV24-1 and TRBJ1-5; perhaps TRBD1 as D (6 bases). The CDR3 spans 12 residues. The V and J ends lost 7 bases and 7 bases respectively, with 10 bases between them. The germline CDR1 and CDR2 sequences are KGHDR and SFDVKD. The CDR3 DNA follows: TGTGCCACCAGGGAGACAGGACAGCCCCAGCATTTT. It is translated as CATRETGQPQHF.